These 2 T cell receptor beta chains were all obtained from the same sample, sequenced in a study of blood T cell repertoires in COVID-19 (dated by TCRdb to about 2020). To prepare the library, the immunoSEQ multiplex PCR assay was applied. The clones in this table, taken by TCRdb from immuneACCESS, are in-frame only. Not every clone is retained; where verified, under half of the shortfall comes from an unresolved V gene, and the cause of the rest is unknown. In all, the sample holds around 190,000 clones, and around 82% of those were seen once. The top ten hold about 17% of the sample. Source material: PBMCs or T cells enriched from blood (not recorded which). The receptor set was obtained from a woman aged 50 to 65 with acute COVID-19.

The chain combines TRBV7-2 with TRBJ2-2; 10 bases align to TRBD1. From germline, CDR1 is SGHTA and CDR2 FQGNSA. This CDR3 region has 14 residues. CDR3 in amino acids: CASGQGVNTGELFF. CDR3 DNA: TGTGCAAGCGGACAGGGGGTGAACACCGGGGAGCTGTTTTTT.

This clone was seen once. The rearrangement links TRBV5-6 to TRBJ1-2, with a weak D call TRBD1 (6 bases). Germline CDR1 SGHDT, CDR2 YYEEEE. This CDR3 has 12 residues. The germline V and J ends were trimmed by 2 bases and 10 bases, with 12 bases remaining between them. This chain's CDR3 is CASSFSTGPYTF. The CDR3 DNA sequence: TGTGCCAGCAGCTTCTCGACAGGACCCTACACCTTC.